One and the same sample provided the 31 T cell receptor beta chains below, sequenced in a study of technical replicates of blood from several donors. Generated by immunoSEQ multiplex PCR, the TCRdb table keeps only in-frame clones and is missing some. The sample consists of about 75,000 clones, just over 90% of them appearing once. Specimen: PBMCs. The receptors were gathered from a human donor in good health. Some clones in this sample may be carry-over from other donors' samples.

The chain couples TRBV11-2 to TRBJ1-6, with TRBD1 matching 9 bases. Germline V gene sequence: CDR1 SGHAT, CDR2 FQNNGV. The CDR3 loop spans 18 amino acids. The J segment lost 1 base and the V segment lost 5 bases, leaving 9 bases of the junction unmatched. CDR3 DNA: TGTGCCAGCAGCATCCCGACAGGGGGAAGATCCTATAATTCACCCCTCCACTTT. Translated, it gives CASSIPTGGRSYNSPLHF.

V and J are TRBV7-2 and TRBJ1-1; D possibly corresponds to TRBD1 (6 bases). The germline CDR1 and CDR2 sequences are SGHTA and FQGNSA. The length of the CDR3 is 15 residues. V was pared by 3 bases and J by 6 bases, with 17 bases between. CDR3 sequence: CASSLRGRGASEAFF. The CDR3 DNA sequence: TGTGCCAGCAGCTTGAGGGGTCGGGGGGCCTCTGAAGCTTTCTTT.

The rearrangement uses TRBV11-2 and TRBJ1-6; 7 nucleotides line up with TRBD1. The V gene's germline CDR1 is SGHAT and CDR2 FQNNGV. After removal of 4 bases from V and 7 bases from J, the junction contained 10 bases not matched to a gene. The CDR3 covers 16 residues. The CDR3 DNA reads TGTGCCAGCAGCTCCCTCCGACAGGGACGAAATTCACCCCTCCACTTT. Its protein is CASSSLRQGRNSPLHF.

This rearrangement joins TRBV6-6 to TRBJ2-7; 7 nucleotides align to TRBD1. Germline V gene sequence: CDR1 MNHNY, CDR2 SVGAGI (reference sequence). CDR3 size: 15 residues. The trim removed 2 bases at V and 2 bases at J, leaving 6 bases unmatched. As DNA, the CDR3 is TGTGCCAGCAGTTACCTCGGCCAGGGGGCCTACGAGCAGTACTTC. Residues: CASSYLGQGAYEQYF.

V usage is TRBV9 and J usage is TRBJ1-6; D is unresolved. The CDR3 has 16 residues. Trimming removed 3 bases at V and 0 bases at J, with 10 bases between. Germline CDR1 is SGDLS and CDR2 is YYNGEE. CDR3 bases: TGTGCCAGCAGCGCGGAGGTTAGCTCCTATAATTCACCCCTCCACTTT. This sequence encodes CASSAEVSSYNSPLHF.

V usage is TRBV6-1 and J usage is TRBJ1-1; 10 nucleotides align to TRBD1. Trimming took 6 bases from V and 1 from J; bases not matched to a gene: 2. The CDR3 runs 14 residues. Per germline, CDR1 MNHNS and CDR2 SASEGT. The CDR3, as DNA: TGTGCCAGCAGGGGGACAGGGGAGAACACTGAAGCTTTCTTT. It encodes CASRGTGENTEAFF.

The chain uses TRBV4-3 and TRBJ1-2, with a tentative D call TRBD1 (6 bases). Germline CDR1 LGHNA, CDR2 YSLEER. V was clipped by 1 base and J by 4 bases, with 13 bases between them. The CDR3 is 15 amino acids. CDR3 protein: CASSQVAGAFYGYTF. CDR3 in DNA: TGCGCCAGCAGCCAAGTGGCGGGGGCTTTCTATGGCTACACCTTC.

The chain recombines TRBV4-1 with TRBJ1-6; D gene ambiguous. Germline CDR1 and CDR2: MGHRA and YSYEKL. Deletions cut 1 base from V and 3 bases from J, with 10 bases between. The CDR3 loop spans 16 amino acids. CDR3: CASSQGVNLYNSPLHF. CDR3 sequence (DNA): TGCGCCAGCAGCCAAGGAGTAAATCTCTATAATTCACCCCTCCACTTT.

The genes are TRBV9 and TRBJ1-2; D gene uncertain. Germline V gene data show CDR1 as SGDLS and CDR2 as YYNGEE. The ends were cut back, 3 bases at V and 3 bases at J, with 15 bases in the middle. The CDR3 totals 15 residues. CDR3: CASSAPGLTDYGYTF. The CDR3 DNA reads TGTGCCAGCAGCGCTCCTGGACTGACCGACTATGGCTACACCTTC.

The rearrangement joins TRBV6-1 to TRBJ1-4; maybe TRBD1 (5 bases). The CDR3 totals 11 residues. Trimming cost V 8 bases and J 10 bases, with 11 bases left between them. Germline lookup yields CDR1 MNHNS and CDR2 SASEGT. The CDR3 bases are TGTGCCAGCGGGGCTTCAGGAAAACTGTTTTTT. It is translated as CASGASGKLFF.

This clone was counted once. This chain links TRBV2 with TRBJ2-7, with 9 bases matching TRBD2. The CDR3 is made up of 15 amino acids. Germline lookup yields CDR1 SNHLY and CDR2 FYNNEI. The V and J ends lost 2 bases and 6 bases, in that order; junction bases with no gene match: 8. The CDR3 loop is CASSEQRGDSGEQYF. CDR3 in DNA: TGTGCCAGCAGTGAACAGCGGGGGGACTCCGGCGAGCAGTACTTC.

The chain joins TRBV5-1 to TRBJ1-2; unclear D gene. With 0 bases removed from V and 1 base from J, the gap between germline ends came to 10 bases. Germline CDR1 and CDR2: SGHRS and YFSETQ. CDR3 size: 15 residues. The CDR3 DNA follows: TGCGCCAGCAGCTTGGAGGGAGACATTAACTATGGCTACACCTTC. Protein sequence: CASSLEGDINYGYTF.

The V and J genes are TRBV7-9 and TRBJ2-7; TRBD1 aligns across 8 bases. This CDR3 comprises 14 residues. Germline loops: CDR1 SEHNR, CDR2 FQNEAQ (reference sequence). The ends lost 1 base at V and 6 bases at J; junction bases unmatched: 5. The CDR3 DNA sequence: TGTGCCAGCAGCTTAGGTGGACAGGGAGCCGAGCAGTACTTC. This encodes CASSLGGQGAEQYF.

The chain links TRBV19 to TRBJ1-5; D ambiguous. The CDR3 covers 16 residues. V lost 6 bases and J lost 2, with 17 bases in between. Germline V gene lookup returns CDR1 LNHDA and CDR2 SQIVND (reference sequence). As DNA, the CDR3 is TGTGCCAGTAGCCCCACAGTAGGATGGGGCAATCAGCCCCAGCATTTT. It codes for CASSPTVGWGNQPQHF.

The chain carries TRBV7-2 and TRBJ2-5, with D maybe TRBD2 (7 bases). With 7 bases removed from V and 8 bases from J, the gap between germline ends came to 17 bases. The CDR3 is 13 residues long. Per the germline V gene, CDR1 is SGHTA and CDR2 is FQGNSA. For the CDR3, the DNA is TGTGCCAGCATCGGCGGGGGCATTGGTACCCAGTACTTC. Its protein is CASIGGGIGTQYF.

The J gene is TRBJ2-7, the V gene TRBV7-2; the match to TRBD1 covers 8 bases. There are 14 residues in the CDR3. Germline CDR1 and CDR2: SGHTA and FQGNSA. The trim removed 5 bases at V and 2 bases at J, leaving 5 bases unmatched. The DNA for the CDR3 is TGTGCCAGCAGCCTAACAGGGGGTGCCTACGAGCAGTACTTC. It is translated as CASSLTGGAYEQYF.

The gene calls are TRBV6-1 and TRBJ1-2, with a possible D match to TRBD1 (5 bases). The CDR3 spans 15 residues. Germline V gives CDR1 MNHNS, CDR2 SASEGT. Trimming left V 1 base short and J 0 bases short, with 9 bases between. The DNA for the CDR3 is TGTGCCAGCAGTGAAGGTCCGGGGGCTAACTATGGCTACACCTTC. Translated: CASSEGPGANYGYTF.

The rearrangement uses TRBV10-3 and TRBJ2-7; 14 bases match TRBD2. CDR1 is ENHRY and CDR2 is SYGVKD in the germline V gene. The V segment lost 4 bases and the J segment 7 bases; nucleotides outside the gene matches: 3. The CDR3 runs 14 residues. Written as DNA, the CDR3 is TGTGCCATCAGTGGACTAGCGGGAGGGTGGGAGCAGTACTTC. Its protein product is CAISGLAGGWEQYF.

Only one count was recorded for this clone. CDR3 region: CASRKEPDEQFF. The CDR3 region has the DNA TGCGCCAGCAGGAAGGAGCCCGATGAGCAGTTCTTC. The V call is TRBV5-1, the J call TRBJ2-1, with unresolved D. Germline values: CDR1 SGHRS, CDR2 YFSETQ. The V end was cut by 5 bases, the J end by 8 bases, with 11 bases between. The CDR3 spans 12 residues.

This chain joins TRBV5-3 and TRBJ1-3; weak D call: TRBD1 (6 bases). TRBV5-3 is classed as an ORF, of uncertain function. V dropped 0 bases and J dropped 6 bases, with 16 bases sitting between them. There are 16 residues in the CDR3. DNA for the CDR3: TGTGCCAGAAGCTTGGAACCAGGGGTTTGGGAAAACACCATATATTTT. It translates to CARSLEPGVWENTIYF.

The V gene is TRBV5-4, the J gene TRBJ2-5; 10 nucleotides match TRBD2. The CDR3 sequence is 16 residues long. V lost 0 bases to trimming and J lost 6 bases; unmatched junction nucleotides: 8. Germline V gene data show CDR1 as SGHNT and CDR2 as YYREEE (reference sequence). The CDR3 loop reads CASSLVGTSESKTQYF. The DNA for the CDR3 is TGTGCCAGCAGCTTGGTGGGGACTAGCGAGAGCAAGACCCAGTACTTC. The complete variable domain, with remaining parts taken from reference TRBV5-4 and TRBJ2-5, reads ETGVTQSPTHLIKTRGQQVTLRCSSQSGHNTVSWYQQALGQGPQFIFQYYREEENGRGNFPPRFSGLQFPNYSSELNVNALELDDSALYLCASSLVGTSESKTQYFGPGTRLLVL.

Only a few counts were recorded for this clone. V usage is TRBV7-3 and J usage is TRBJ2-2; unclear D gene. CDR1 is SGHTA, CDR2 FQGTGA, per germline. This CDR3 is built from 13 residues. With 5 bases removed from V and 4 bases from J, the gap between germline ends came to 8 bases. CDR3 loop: CASSLSSTGELFF. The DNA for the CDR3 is TGTGCCAGCAGCCTATCGTCCACCGGGGAGCTGTTTTTT.

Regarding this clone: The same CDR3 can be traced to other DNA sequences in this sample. Here the CDR3 reads CASSLPGGETQYF. For the CDR3, the DNA is TGTGCCAGCAGCTTACCGGGCGGGGAGACCCAGTACTTC. The V and J genes are TRBV7-9 and TRBJ2-5; tentative D call: TRBD2 (5 bases). Germline V gene data show CDR1 as SEHNR and CDR2 as FQNEAQ (reference sequence). V was clipped by 2 bases and J by 5 bases, with 9 bases between them. The CDR3 totals 13 residues.

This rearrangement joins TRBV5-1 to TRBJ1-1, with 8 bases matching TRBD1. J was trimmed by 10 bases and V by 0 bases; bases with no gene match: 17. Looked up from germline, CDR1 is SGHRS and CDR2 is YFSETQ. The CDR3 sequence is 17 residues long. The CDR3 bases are TGCGCCAGCAGCTTGGCCGGGACAGGAGCCTCCCGAGAGGGAGCTTTCTTT. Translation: CASSLAGTGASREGAFF.

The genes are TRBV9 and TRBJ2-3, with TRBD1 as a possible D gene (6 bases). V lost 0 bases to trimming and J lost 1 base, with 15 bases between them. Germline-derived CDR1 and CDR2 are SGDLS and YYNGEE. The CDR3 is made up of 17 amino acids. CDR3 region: CASSVATGGQRTDTQYF. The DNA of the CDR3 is TGTGCCAGCAGCGTAGCTACTGGGGGACAACGCACAGATACGCAGTATTTT.

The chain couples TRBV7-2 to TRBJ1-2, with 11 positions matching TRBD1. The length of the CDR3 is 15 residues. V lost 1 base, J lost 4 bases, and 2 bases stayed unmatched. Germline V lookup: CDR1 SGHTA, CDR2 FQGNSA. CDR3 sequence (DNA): TGTGCCAGCAGCTTAGACGGGACAGGGGGCTATGGCTACACCTTC. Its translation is CASSLDGTGGYGYTF.

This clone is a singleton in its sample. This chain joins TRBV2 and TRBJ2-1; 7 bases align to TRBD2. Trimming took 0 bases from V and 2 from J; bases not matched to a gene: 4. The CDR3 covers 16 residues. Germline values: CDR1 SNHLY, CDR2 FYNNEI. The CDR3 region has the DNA TGTGCCAGCAGTGAAGCTGAGCTAGCGGCCTACAATGAGCAGTTCTTC. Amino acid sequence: CASSEAELAAYNEQFF.

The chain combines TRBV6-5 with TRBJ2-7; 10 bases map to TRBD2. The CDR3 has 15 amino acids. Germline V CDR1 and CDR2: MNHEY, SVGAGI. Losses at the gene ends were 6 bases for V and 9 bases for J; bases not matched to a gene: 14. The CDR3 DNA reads TGTGCCAGCAGAGATCAGCGGGGGGGGACTACGAGGCAGTACTTC. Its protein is CASRDQRGGTTRQYF.

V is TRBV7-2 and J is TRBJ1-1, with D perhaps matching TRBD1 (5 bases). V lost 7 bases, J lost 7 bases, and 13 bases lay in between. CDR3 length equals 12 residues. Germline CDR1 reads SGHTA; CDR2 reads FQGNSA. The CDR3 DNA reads TGTGCCAGCAAACGGCGGGGGTTTGAAGCTTTCTTT. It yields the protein CASKRRGFEAFF.

In nucleotides, the CDR3 is TGTGCCAGCAGCTTGGGACAGGGGCCCCTCGCGCACTATGGCTACACCTTC. Its translation is CASSLGQGPLAHYGYTF. The chain recombines TRBV7-8 with TRBJ1-2; TRBD1 agrees at 10 bases. This CDR3 has 17 amino acids. The J segment lost 3 bases and the V segment lost 3 bases, leaving 10 bases of the junction unmatched. CDR1 SGHVS and CDR2 FQNEAQ come from the germline V gene.

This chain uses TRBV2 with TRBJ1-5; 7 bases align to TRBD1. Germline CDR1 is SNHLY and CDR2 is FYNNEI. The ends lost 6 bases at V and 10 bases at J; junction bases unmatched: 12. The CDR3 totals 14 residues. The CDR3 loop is CASRGQVTAGPQHF. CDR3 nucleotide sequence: TGTGCCAGCAGAGGACAGGTCACGGCCGGCCCCCAGCATTTT.